Each of the 2 T cell receptor beta chains below was sequenced from the same sample in a study of blood T cell repertoires in COVID-19. Using immunoSEQ multiplex PCR, the repertoire was profiled, and TCRdb retains in-frame clones only, with some absent. This table holds approximately 200,000 clones, roughly 84% found once. Sequenced input: PBMCs or T cells enriched from blood (not recorded which). These receptor sequences come from a man in his forties who had recovered from COVID-19.

This sequence joins TRBV11-1 and TRBJ1-2, with a tentative D call TRBD1 (6 bases). With 0 bases removed from V and 5 bases from J, the gap between germline ends came to 13 bases. This CDR3 has 15 residues. CDR1 and CDR2 (germline): SGHAT, FQDESV (reference sequence). The CDR3 here is CASSLAGIRGYGYTF. The CDR3, as DNA: TGTGCCAGCAGCTTAGCCGGGATCAGGGGATATGGCTACACCTTC.

This chain uses TRBV28 with TRBJ1-2; maybe TRBD1 (6 bases). Trimming removed 2 bases from V and 8 bases from J, with 15 bases in between. The germline V gene encodes CDR1 MDHEN and CDR2 SYDVKM. The length of the CDR3 is 14 residues. The CDR3 coding sequence is TGTGCCAGCAGTTTACCAGGGGACCGTTCAGGCTACACCTTC. Its translation is CASSLPGDRSGYTF.